The subject of this entry is one TCR beta chain. The sample originates from a study of blood T cell repertoires in COVID-19. The wider study: Acute and convalescent COVID-19 samples came from the United States, Italy and Spain. PBMCs, B-cell-depleted T cells, or T cells were the source of the cDNA or gDNA that made up the material.

Authors' methods: Reference gene primer amplification in the assay estimated nucleated cell counts. TCRdb's table, derived via immunoSEQ multiplex PCR, lists solely in-frame clones and lacks some. The V and J calls and clone size come from that table; D and trimming were worked out from the DNA. The table includes over 90,000 clones, roughly 80% detected once. The V and J ends lost 4 bases and 0 bases respectively, with 16 bases between them. The germline CDR1 and CDR2 sequences are MDHEN and SYDVKM. The CDR3 consists of 18 residues. This clonotype was obtained from a man between 60 and 75 years old with active or convalescent COVID-19. Specimen: peripheral blood. The rearrangement links TRBV28 to TRBJ1-6; D is undetermined. CDR3 protein: CASSSTLVPSSYNSPLHF. The CDR3 nucleotides are TGTGCCAGCAGTTCCACCCTCGTTCCTAGCTCCTATAATTCACCCCTCCACTTT.